The rows below give T cell receptor beta chains drawn from one sample of a study of shared clonotypes between healthy human individuals. Method: immunoSEQ multiplex PCR; TCRdb's copy keeps in-frame clones and lacks some. The data contain some 700,000 clones, about 92% of them seen just once; the ten biggest clones take up more than 30%. Sequenced input: memory CD8+ T cells from PBMCs. Receptors originate from a man aged 18 to 35 in good health. Some clones in this sample may be carry-over from other donors' samples. The CDR3 runs from the conserved cysteine through the conserved F or W. A D gene is named only where the DNA matches it firmly. A row's size may be missing; if present it is once, few, many or a size class.

v_call	j_call	clone_size	d_call	cdr3_nt	cdr3_aa
TRBV10-2	TRBJ2-7	.	.	TGCGCCTGTACACCGGGACACTCCTACGAGCAGTACTTC	CACTPGHSYEQYF
TRBV19	TRBJ1-1	.	.	TGTGCCAGTAGTATCGGATGGGTGTACCAGAACACTGAAGCTTTCTTT	CASSIGWVYQNTEAFF
TRBV29-1	TRBJ2-7	.	.	TGCAGCGTTCTCGGAGGTGGAATTTACGAGCAGTACTTC	CSVLGGGIYEQYF
TRBV28	TRBJ2-2	.	.	TGTGCCAGCAGTTTTCTCACCGGGGAGCTGTTTTTT	CASSFLTGELFF
TRBV5-1	TRBJ2-2	.	.	TGCGCCAGCAGCAAGACCAGGGAAAGGACCGGGGAGCTGTTTTTT	CASSKTRERTGELFF
TRBV27	TRBJ1-1	few	.	TGTGCCAGCAGCCCTCAGGGGAACACTGAAGCTTTCTTT	CASSPQGNTEAFF
TRBV15	TRBJ2-7	few	.	TGTGCCACCAGCAGAGATCAAGGTACCACCTACGAGCAGTACTTC	CATSRDQGTTYEQYF
TRBV4-2	TRBJ1-1	.	.	TGTGCCAGCAGCCCGAGAGGGAACAAAGGGGAGAACGCTGAAGCTTTCTTT	CASSPRGNKGENAEAFF
TRBV11-2	TRBJ2-3	.	TRBD2	TGTGCCAGCAGCTTTAGCGGGAGGCTTAGCACAGATACGCAGTATTTT	CASSFSGRLSTDTQYF
TRBV9	TRBJ2-3	.	.	TGTGCCAGCAGCCCACGTCGTGTAGGGACAGATACGCAGTATTTT	CASSPRRVGTDTQYF
TRBV10-2	TRBJ1-1	.	TRBD1	TGCGCCAGCACCGCCAGGGGGCTGGGGACTGAAGCTTTCTTT	CASTARGLGTEAFF
TRBV28	TRBJ1-1	.	TRBD1	TGTGCCAGCAGTACTCGACAGGGGAACACTGAAGCTTTCTTT	CASSTRQGNTEAFF
TRBV27	TRBJ2-6	.	.	TGTGCCAGCAAGGAAATTTACTCTGGGGCCAACGTCCTGACTTTC	CASKEIYSGANVLTF
TRBV4-1	TRBJ2-7	.	TRBD1	TGCGCCAGCGGACAGGGGGCCACCTACGAGCAGTACTTC	CASGQGATYEQYF
TRBV16	TRBJ1-5	.	.	TGTGCCAGCAGCCAATTAGTAGAGACAGAGGGTAGCCAGCCCCAGCATTTT	CASSQLVETEGSQPQHF
TRBV27	TRBJ2-7	.	TRBD2	TGTGCCAGCAGTTTCCTAGCGGGAGGCTACGAGCAGTACTTC	CASSFLAGGYEQYF
TRBV6-5	TRBJ2-7	.	TRBD2	TGTGCCAGCAGTTACGGTAGCGGGTACTCCTACGAGCAGTACTTC	CASSYGSGYSYEQYF
TRBV7-3	TRBJ2-1	.	TRBD2	TGTGCCAGCAGCGCGCCCGGGACTAGCGGGAATGAGCAGTTCTTC	CASSAPGTSGNEQFF
TRBV7-8	TRBJ2-7	.	.	TGTGCCAGCAGCTACCGGACTGGGTCCTACGAGCAGTACTTC	CASSYRTGSYEQYF
TRBV19	TRBJ2-3	.	.	TGTGCCAGTAGTTCCCGGGACACACTCACAGATACGCAGTATTTT	CASSSRDTLTDTQYF
TRBV7-8	TRBJ2-7	.	TRBD1	TGTGCCAGCAGCGTCGACAGGGGGCTCCTCTACGAGCAGTACTTC	CASSVDRGLLYEQYF
TRBV27	TRBJ2-4	.	.	TGTGCCAGCAGCCCGGCGGCCAAAAACATTCAGTACTTC	CASSPAAKNIQYF
TRBV28	TRBJ2-1	.	TRBD2	TGTGCCAGCAGTTGGGGAAAGACTAGCGGGAACAATGAGCAGTTCTTC	CASSWGKTSGNNEQFF